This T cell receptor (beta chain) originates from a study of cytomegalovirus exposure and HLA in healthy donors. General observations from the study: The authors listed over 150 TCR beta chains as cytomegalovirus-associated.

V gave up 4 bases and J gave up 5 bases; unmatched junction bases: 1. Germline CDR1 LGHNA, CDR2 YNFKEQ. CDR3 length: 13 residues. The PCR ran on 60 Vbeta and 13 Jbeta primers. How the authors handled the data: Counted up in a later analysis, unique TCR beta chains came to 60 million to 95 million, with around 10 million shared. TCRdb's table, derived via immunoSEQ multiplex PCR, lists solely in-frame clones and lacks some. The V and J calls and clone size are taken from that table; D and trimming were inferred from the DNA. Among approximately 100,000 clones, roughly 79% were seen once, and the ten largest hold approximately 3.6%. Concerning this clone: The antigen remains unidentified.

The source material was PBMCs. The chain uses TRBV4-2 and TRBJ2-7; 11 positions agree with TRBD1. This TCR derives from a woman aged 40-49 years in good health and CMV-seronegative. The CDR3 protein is CASSRDRGDEQYF. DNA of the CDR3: TGTGCCAGCAGCCGGGACAGGGGGGACGAGCAGTACTTC.